The 3 T cell receptor beta chains below come from one sample, sequenced in a study of blood T cell repertoires in COVID-19. Data came from immunoSEQ multiplex PCR; TCRdb stores just in-frame clones and leaves some out. This repertoire shows approximately 160,000 clones, approximately 85% found once; its top ten account for less than 10%. Sequencing was carried out using peripheral blood. These receptors originate from a woman in her sixties or seventies with COVID-19, enrolled during active disease.

CDR3 DNA: TGTGCCAGCAGTCTAGCGGGAGGGCCGCGGGAGCAGTTCTTC. It specifies CASSLAGGPREQFF. J is TRBJ2-1 and V is TRBV6-5; 12 nucleotides match TRBD2. CDR1 MNHEY and CDR2 SVGAGI come from the germline V gene. CDR3 size: 14 residues. The ends lost 5 bases at V and 10 bases at J; junction bases unmatched: 6.

J is TRBJ2-7 and V is TRBV4-1, with 10 bases that match TRBD2. The trim removed 4 bases at V and 4 bases at J, leaving 7 bases unmatched. CDR3 length equals 15 residues. Per the germline V gene, CDR1 is MGHRA and CDR2 is YSYEKL. This CDR3 is CASSPEASGSYEQYF. The CDR3 coding sequence is TGCGCCAGCAGCCCGGAGGCTAGCGGGAGTTACGAGCAGTACTTC.

This clone was counted between two and nine times. Other DNA sequences within the sample encode an identical CDR3. The J gene is TRBJ1-4, the V gene TRBV7-9, with 7 bases matching TRBD1. Per germline, CDR1 SEHNR and CDR2 FQNEAQ (reference sequence). CDR3 size: 15 residues. Germline trimming cut 5 bases from V and 5 bases from J; bases unmatched to any gene: 8. The CDR3 coding sequence is TGTGCCAGCAGCCCACCGGGCAGGGGGAATGAAAAACTGTTTTTT. Its translation: CASSPPGRGNEKLFF.